This T cell receptor (beta chain) originates from a study of human T cells and chemical hapten exposure. TCRdb used MiXCR to reprocess the RACE reads, holding one entry per CDR3 protein. Found here are tens of thousands of distinct CDR3 sequences, approximately 6.7% of them singletons; the top ten hold 1.6%. This CDR3 comprises 13 residues. CDR1 is KGHSH, CDR2 LQKENI, per germline. The V end was cut by 3 bases, the J end by 5 bases, with 10 bases between. The time point is: pre-sensitization, week 0. Treatment here: therapeutic diphenylcyclopropenone sensitization with weekly scalp DPC. This rearrangement joins TRBV18 to TRBJ1-1; D is ambiguous. The receptor comes from a woman aged 25 to 45 with alopecia areata. Some clones in this sample may be carry-over from other donors' samples. Sample: whole blood, taken in connection with sensitization to the hapten diphenylcyclopropenone (DPC). The CDR3 bases are TGTGCCAGCTCACCCTATTTTGGGACTGAAGCTTTCTTT. Translating it yields CASSPYFGTEAFF.